This T cell receptor beta chain was observed in a study of blood T cell repertoires in COVID-19. About the research overall: COVID-19 samples collected from the United States, Italy and Spain covered acute and convalescent phases. T cells, B-cell-depleted T cells, or PBMCs supplied cDNA or gDNA.

Original analysis: Nucleated cell number was recorded as an estimate derived from reference gene primer amplification. Only in-frame clones appear in the TCRdb table, and some are missing; sequencing was by immunoSEQ multiplex PCR. The DNA was the basis for D and trimming; V, J and clone size are from that table. Of 110,000 or so clones listed, 85% are singletons. In germline, CDR1 is MDHEN, CDR2 SYDVKM. CDR3 length: 15 residues. V was pared by 6 bases and J by 5 bases, with 11 bases of the junction left unmatched. The chain is built from TRBV28 and TRBJ2-7, with 9 positions matching TRBD1. The sample was peripheral blood. The clonotype was recovered from a man aged 50 to 59 with acute or convalescent COVID-19. In nucleotides, the CDR3 is TGTGCCAGCAGCCACCTTGACAGGGGGAGGGACGAGCAGTACTTC. Protein: CASSHLDRGRDEQYF.